The next 9 T cell receptor beta chains were all read from a single sample in a study of PD-1 blockade in classical Hodgkin lymphoma. As to time point: cycle 4 day 1 (C4D1), after 6 weeks of nivolumab. Every patient relapsed after autologous stem cell transplantation, and brentuximab vedotin exposure varied. Sequencing was performed with immunoSEQ multiplex PCR; in TCRdb, only in-frame clones are kept and a portion is missing. The sample has tens of thousands of clones; roughly 88% are singletons. The sequencing here drew on peripheral blood mononuclear cells (PBMCs), taken before the fourth cycle of nivolumab. The receptors shown here come from a human donor with classical Hodgkin lymphoma.

This sequence joins TRBV7-6 and TRBJ2-1; 7 positions agree with TRBD2. The CDR3 consists of 18 residues. Germline loops: CDR1 SGHVS, CDR2 FNYEAQ. Trimming at V came to 1 base and at J to 0 bases, leaving 9 bases not matched to a gene. CDR3 protein: CASSLVSSRGSSYNEQFF. The CDR3 DNA sequence: TGTGCCAGCAGCTTAGTCTCTTCTCGCGGGAGCTCCTACAATGAGCAGTTCTTC.

The sample holds one count of this clone. The genes are TRBV7-8 and TRBJ1-1, with TRBD1 identical over 8 bases. Germline values: CDR1 SGHVS, CDR2 FQNEAQ. V shed 5 bases and J 1 base; nucleotides not matched to a gene: 6. This CDR3 region has 15 residues. The CDR3 spells CASSRRTGKNTEAFF. The CDR3 DNA reads TGTGCCAGCAGCAGACGGACAGGGAAGAACACTGAAGCTTTCTTT.

The J gene is TRBJ2-5, the V gene TRBV4-1, with D possibly being TRBD2 (7 bases). The CDR3 has 15 residues. The V gene's germline CDR1 is MGHRA and CDR2 YSYEKL. V was pared by 1 base and J by 6 bases, with 15 bases between. The CDR3 loop reads CASSQVLAGAKTQYF. As DNA, the CDR3 is TGCGCCAGCAGCCAAGTGCTCGCGGGGGCAAAGACCCAGTACTTC.

The chain is built from TRBV9 and TRBJ2-7, with a weak D call TRBD2 (6 bases). Looked up from germline, CDR1 is SGDLS and CDR2 is YYNGEE. Trimming cost V 0 bases and J 3 bases, with 13 bases left between them. The length of the CDR3 is 15 residues. In nucleotides, the CDR3 is TGTGCCAGCAGCGTAGACGCTAGCGTGATCTACGAGCAGTACTTC. This translates into CASSVDASVIYEQYF.

The chain combines TRBV9 with TRBJ2-7, with TRBD2 as a possible D gene (5 bases). CDR1 SGDLS and CDR2 YYNGEE come from the germline V gene. CDR3 length equals 13 residues. V lost 0 bases and J lost 1, with 5 bases in between. CDR3 DNA sequence: TGTGCCAGCAGCGTAGGGACTTCCTACGAGCAGTACTTC. Protein: CASSVGTSYEQYF. The full variable domain, with the rest looked up from reference TRBV9 and TRBJ2-7, is DSGVTQTPKHLITATGQRVTLRCSPRSGDLSVYWYQQSLDQGLQFLIQYYNGEERAKGNILERFSAQQFPDLHSELNLSSLELGDSALYFCASSVGTSYEQYFGPGTRLTVT.

This clone was found once. The V call is TRBV6-4, the J call TRBJ2-3; D perhaps matches TRBD1 (5 bases). Germline lookup yields CDR1 MRHNA and CDR2 SNTAGT. The V end was cut by 3 bases, the J end by 2 bases, with 9 bases between. The CDR3 runs 14 residues. Here the CDR3 reads CASSEAGPTDTQYF. CDR3 sequence (DNA): TGTGCCAGCAGTGAGGCAGGGCCCACAGATACGCAGTATTTT.

The chain uses TRBV18 and TRBJ2-4; no reliable D call. Germline CDR1 reads KGHSH; CDR2 reads LQKENI. Trimming shortened V by 6 bases and J by 1 base, and 13 bases separated the two germline ends. The CDR3 is made up of 15 amino acids. The CDR3 DNA follows: TGTGCCAGCTCTTTTGGAGTTTCGGCCAAAAACATTCAGTACTTC. Translating gives CASSFGVSAKNIQYF.

This chain connects TRBV5-1 to TRBJ1-1, with D possibly TRBD1 on 5 matching bases. Germline lookup yields CDR1 SGHRS and CDR2 YFSETQ. Trimming removed 4 bases from V and 8 bases from J, with 21 bases in between. CDR3 length: 15 amino acids. The CDR3 region is CASSPEGLSTTEAFF. In DNA, the CDR3 is TGCGCCAGCAGCCCCGAGGGACTTTCCACCACCGAAGCTTTCTTT.

As DNA, the CDR3 is TGTGCCAGCAGTCGGGGACAGTACCAAGAGACCCAGTACTTC. Protein: CASSRGQYQETQYF. The chain recombines TRBV27 with TRBJ2-5; TRBD1 agrees at 7 bases. After removal of 5 bases from V and 0 bases from J, the junction contained 3 bases not matched to a gene. This CDR3 has 14 residues. Germline V gene lookup returns CDR1 MNHEY and CDR2 SMNVEV (reference sequence).